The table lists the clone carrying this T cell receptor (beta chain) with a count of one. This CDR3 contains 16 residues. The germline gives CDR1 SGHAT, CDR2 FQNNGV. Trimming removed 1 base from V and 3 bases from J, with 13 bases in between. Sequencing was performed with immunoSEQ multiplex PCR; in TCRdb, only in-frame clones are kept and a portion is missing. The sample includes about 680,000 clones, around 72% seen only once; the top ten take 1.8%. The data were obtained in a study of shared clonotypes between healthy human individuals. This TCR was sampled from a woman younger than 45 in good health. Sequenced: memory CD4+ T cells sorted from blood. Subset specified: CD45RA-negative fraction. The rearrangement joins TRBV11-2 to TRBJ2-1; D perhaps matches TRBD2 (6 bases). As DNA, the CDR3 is TGTGCCAGCAGCTTAGCTCGGCTAGCGAACTACAATGAGCAGTTCTTC. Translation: CASSLARLANYNEQFF.